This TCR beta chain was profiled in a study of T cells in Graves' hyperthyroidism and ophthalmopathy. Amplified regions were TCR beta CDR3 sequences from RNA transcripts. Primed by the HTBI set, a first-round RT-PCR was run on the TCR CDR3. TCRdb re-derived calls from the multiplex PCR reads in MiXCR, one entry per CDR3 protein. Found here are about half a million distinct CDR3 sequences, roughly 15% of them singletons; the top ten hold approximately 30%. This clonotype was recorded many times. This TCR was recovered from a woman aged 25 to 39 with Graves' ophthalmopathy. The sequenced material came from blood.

The CDR3 here is CARGRMNTEAFF. For the CDR3, the DNA is TGTGCCCGCGGCAGGATGAACACTGAAGCTTTCTTT. The V call is TRBV2, the J call TRBJ1-1; no clear D gene. The CDR3 sequence is 12 residues long. Germline V gene sequence: CDR1 SNHLY, CDR2 FYNNEI. The ends were cut back, 11 bases at V and 0 bases at J, with 10 bases in the middle.